Shown below are 17 T cell receptor beta chains from a single sample sequenced in a study of regulatory T cells in long-lasting Graves disease. Time point reported: newly diagnosed GD, antithyroid drugs for less than 3 months. PBMC-extracted RNA yielded the TCR library. Arm-PCR of CDR3 regions with iRepertoire HTBI primers generated TCR beta libraries. TCRdb called the multiplex PCR reads again in MiXCR, with one record for every CDR3 protein. The sample consists of 530,000 or so distinct CDR3 sequences, 15% to 20% of them appearing once. This sample was shared with a second study, whose subject was T cells in Graves' hyperthyroidism and ophthalmopathy.

The sample consisted of peripheral blood mononuclear cells (PBMCs), taken at new diagnosis, from a patient treated with antithyroid drugs. The receptors come from a young man with Graves disease.

This clonotype was observed many times. The rearrangement uses TRBV3-1 and TRBJ2-1, with 10 bases that match TRBD2. This CDR3 is built from 21 residues. V dropped 4 bases and J dropped 0; count of bases not matched to a gene: 18. Germline loops: CDR1 LGHDT, CDR2 YNNKEL (reference sequence). CDR3 residues: CASSPVSPGLATPSSYNEQFF. CDR3 DNA sequence: TGTGCCAGCAGCCCCGTTTCACCGGGACTAGCGACCCCCAGCTCCTACAATGAGCAGTTCTTC.

There are many counts of this clonotype. J is TRBJ1-4 and V is TRBV2; D gene unclear. This CDR3 comprises 11 residues. Trimming left V 2 bases short and J 13 bases short, with 8 bases between. The germline V gene has CDR1 SNHLY and CDR2 FYNNEI. CDR3 nucleotide sequence: TGTGCCAGCAGTGAATTGGTGGGACTGTTTTTT. Translated, it gives CASSELVGLFF.

This clonotype was counted a few times. A read error is possible here, since a much larger clone lies one base away. The chain carries TRBV7-2 and TRBJ2-3, with 7 nucleotides matching TRBD1. The ends lost 3 bases at V and 4 bases at J; junction bases unmatched: 10. CDR1 and CDR2 (germline): SGHTA, FQGNSA. This CDR3 is built from 16 residues. The CDR3 here is CASSLTGSVGADTQYF. The CDR3 DNA follows: TGTGCCAGCAGCTTGACAGGGTCAGTGGGCGCAGATACGCAGTATTTT.

V and J are TRBV18 and TRBJ2-2, with D possibly matching TRBD1 (5 bases). Trimming left V 6 bases short and J 3 bases short, with 14 bases between. This CDR3 is built from 15 residues. The germline CDR1 and CDR2 sequences are KGHSH and LQKENI. The CDR3 sequence is CASSLQGRHTGELFF. CDR3 coding DNA: TGTGCCAGCTCGCTTCAGGGTCGGCACACCGGGGAGCTGTTTTTT.

This clonotype came up a few times. It may be a read error: a sequence one base away is much more abundant. The chain carries TRBV2 and TRBJ1-5, with D possibly matching TRBD1 (5 bases). The germline V gene has CDR1 SNHLY and CDR2 FYNNEI. Trimming stripped 7 bases from V and 3 bases from J, with 16 bases between. The CDR3 contains 15 residues. CDR3 in amino acids: CASNVGQTDNQPQHF. The CDR3 DNA reads as TGTGCCAGCAATGTTGGGCAGACAGACAATCAGCCCCAGCATTTT.

This clonotype has ten or more counts. This chain links TRBV6-5 with TRBJ2-7, with D tentatively TRBD2 (5 bases). CDR3 length equals 14 residues. The V end lost 0 bases, the J end lost 3 bases, and 9 bases lay between the germline ends. In germline, CDR1 is MNHEY, CDR2 SVGAGI. The CDR3: CASSYSEGGYEQYF. As DNA, the CDR3 is TGTGCCAGCAGTTACTCTGAGGGTGGCTACGAGCAGTACTTC.

Here the CDR3 reads CAISQGGDSSYNSPLHF. In DNA form, the CDR3 reads TGTGCCATCAGTCAAGGTGGGGACAGCTCCTATAATTCACCCCTCCACTTT. The chain employs TRBV10-3 and TRBJ1-6; 7 nucleotides line up with TRBD1. In germline, CDR1 is ENHRY, CDR2 SYGVKD. This CDR3 has 17 amino acids. The J segment lost 0 bases and the V segment lost 5 bases, leaving 7 bases of the junction unmatched.

This sequence joins TRBV18 and TRBJ2-3; D gene ambiguous. The length of the CDR3 is 14 residues. Germline lookup yields CDR1 KGHSH and CDR2 LQKENI. Trimming cost V 0 bases and J 6 bases, with 10 bases left between them. The DNA for the CDR3 is TGTGCCAGCTCACCACCGGCTAGGGTCGATACGCAGTATTTT. It yields the protein CASSPPARVDTQYF.

V is TRBV4-1 and J is TRBJ2-1; D is ambiguous. Trimming removed 0 bases from V and 4 bases from J, with 10 bases in between. Germline V CDR1 and CDR2: MGHRA, YSYEKL. The CDR3 is 15 residues long. In DNA, the CDR3 is TGCGCCAGCAGCCAAGATACGACGACTTACAATGAGCAGTTCTTC. The encoded protein is CASSQDTTTYNEQFF.

This clonotype was counted at least ten times. The CDR3 DNA sequence: TGCAGCGGCCAGACAGGGGGACTCTCCGAGCAGTACTTC. Its translation: CSGQTGGLSEQYF. The chain is built from TRBV29-1 and TRBJ2-7; TRBD1 aligns across 9 bases. The junction had 10 bases not matched to a gene; V was cut back by 7 bases and J by 6 bases. Germline loops: CDR1 SQVTM, CDR2 ANQGSEA. The CDR3 runs to 13 residues.

This clonotype occurred many times. The CDR3 region has the DNA TGTGCCAGCAGCTTAGGGGCGGACACCGGGGAGCTGTTTTTT. Encoded protein: CASSLGADTGELFF. The chain couples TRBV7-3 to TRBJ2-2; D is possibly TRBD1 (5 bases). The CDR3 sequence is 14 residues long. The germline V gene encodes CDR1 SGHTA and CDR2 FQGTGA. The V end lost 2 bases, the J end lost 3 bases, and 7 bases lay between the germline ends. Combining the CDR3 with reference TRBV7-3 and TRBJ2-2 gives the whole variable domain GAGVSQTPSNKVTEKGKYVELRCDPISGHTALYWYRQSLGQGPEFLIYFQGTGAADDSGLPNDRFFAVRPEGSVSTLKIQRTERGDSAVYLCASSLGADTGELFFGEGSRLTVL.

The chain employs TRBV6-1 and TRBJ2-5; perhaps TRBD2 as D (5 bases). V lost 7 bases and J 2 bases, leaving 11 bases between the germline ends. The CDR3 loop spans 13 amino acids. The V gene's germline CDR1 is MNHNS and CDR2 SASEGT. The CDR3 protein is CASILTRQETQYF. In DNA form, the CDR3 reads TGTGCCAGCATTCTTACTAGGCAAGAGACCCAGTACTTC.

This clonotype was detected many times. The chain is built from TRBV15 and TRBJ2-3, with TRBD2 matching over 8 bases. The CDR3 has 16 amino acids. CDR1 LNHNV and CDR2 YYDKDF come from the germline V gene (reference sequence). After removal of 0 bases from V and 6 bases from J, the junction contained 8 bases not matched to a gene. The CDR3 nucleotides are TGTGCCACCAGCAGAGATCGCGCGGGAGGAGCCGATACGCAGTATTTT. Translated, it gives CATSRDRAGGADTQYF.

The chain couples TRBV12-3 or TRBV12-4 to TRBJ2-7; 9 positions match TRBD2. The CDR3 runs 14 residues. The V and J ends lost 7 bases and 3 bases, in that order; junction bases with no gene match: 7. The CDR3 nucleotides read TGTGCCAGCAACCCTAGCGGGACCGTCTACGAGCAGTACTTC. Amino acids: CASNPSGTVYEQYF.

The J gene is TRBJ2-1, the V gene TRBV5-1; D possibly corresponds to TRBD2 (5 bases). The CDR3 totals 15 residues. V was cut by 1 base and J by 7 bases, with 15 bases left in between. Germline-derived CDR1 and CDR2 are SGHRS and YFSETQ. CDR3 amino acids: CASSLIPGGENEQFF. The CDR3 nucleotides read TGCGCCAGCAGCTTGATTCCCGGAGGTGAAAATGAGCAGTTCTTC.

The V gene is TRBV30, the J gene TRBJ1-3, with TRBD1 as a possible D gene (6 bases). Germline V gene lookup returns CDR1 GTSNPN and CDR2 SVGIG (reference sequence). The CDR3 is made up of 16 amino acids. V gave up 1 base and J gave up 8 bases, with 21 bases separating them. The CDR3 sequence is CAWSGIYREGADTIYF. For the CDR3, the DNA is TGTGCCTGGAGTGGGATTTACAGGGAAGGAGCGGACACCATATATTTT.

This clonotype was observed a single time. Relative to the germline gene, one junction end is altered; a read error may explain this. The chain employs TRBV10-2 and TRBJ2-2, with 8 bases identical to TRBD1. This CDR3 region has 20 residues. Germline V gene lookup returns CDR1 WSHSY and CDR2 SAAADI. The CDR3 is CASGDGWGQVPFIPPGELFF. The CDR3, as DNA: TGCGCCAGCGGTGATGGATGGGGACAGGTGCCATTCATTCCCCCCGGGGAGCTGTTTTTT.